This note documents a single T cell receptor (beta chain) sequence. Each patient gave between 1 and 8 samples, pretreatment and on-treatment. The sample is drawn from a study of PD-L1 blockade in urothelial cancer. Study-wide context: Atezolizumab 1,200 mg was given intravenously every 3 weeks, starting 2014. Males with bladder-origin urothelial cancer constituted about nine tenths of the roughly 30 patients.

Synthetic TCR analog templates were spiked into all PCRs individually. Method: immunoSEQ multiplex PCR; TCRdb's copy keeps in-frame clones and lacks some. The sample has fewer than 130,000 clones; over 75% are singletons. Deletions cut 7 bases from V and 6 bases from J, with 13 bases between. The CDR3 is 14 amino acids. The V gene's germline CDR1 is SNHLY and CDR2 FYNNEI. This material consisted of PBMCs, taken around atezolizumab (anti-PD-L1) treatment. This rearrangement joins TRBV2 to TRBJ1-6, with D possibly being TRBD1 (5 bases). The clonotype comes from a man over 45 with urothelial cancer. CDR3 nucleotide sequence: TGTGCCAGCAAATCGCAGGGTATTAATTCACCCCTCCACTTT. Residues: CASKSQGINSPLHF.